The clone carrying this T cell receptor beta chain was seen only a few times. The data were obtained in a study of blood T cells in healthy people across ages. Donors each provided about 10 milliliters of peripheral blood. The use of a sample-barcoded 5' primer and a J-beta primer mix characterized a second PCR of roughly 6 to 11 cycles. Per sample, CDR3-containing paired-end reads numbered at least 2.5 million. TCRdb fed the 5' RACE reads into MiXCR, producing one record per CDR3 protein. This table has approximately 350,000 distinct CDR3 sequences, roughly half appearing once. Trimming shortened V by 8 bases and J by 0 bases, and 10 bases separated the two germline ends. CDR1 is SQVTM, CDR2 ANQGSEA, per germline. This CDR3 region has 12 residues.

Sequences were obtained from blood. The J gene is TRBJ1-1, the V gene TRBV29-1; D uncertain. The TCR comes from a man in his sixties in good health. DNA of the CDR3: TGCAGCTCCGCGGTGTTGAACACTGAAGCTTTCTTT. Translation: CSSAVLNTEAFF.